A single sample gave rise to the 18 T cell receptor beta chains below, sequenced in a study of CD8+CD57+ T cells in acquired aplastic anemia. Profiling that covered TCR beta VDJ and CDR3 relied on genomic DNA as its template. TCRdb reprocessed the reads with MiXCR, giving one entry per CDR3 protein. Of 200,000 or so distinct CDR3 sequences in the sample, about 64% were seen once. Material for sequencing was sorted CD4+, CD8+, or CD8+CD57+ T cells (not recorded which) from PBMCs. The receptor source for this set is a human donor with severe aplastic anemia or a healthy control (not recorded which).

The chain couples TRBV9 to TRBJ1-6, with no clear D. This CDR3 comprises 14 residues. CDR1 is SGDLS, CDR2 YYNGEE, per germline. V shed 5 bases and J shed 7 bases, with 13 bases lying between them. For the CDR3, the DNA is TGTGCCAGCAGTGAGATGGCCAACAATTCACCCCTCCACTTT. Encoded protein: CASSEMANNSPLHF.

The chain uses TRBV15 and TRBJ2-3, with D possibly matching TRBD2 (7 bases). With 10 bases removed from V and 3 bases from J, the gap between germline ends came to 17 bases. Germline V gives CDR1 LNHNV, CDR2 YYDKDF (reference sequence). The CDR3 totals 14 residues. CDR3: CASSGGDTTDTQYF. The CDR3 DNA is TGTGCCAGCAGTGGGGGGGACACAACAGATACGCAGTATTTT.

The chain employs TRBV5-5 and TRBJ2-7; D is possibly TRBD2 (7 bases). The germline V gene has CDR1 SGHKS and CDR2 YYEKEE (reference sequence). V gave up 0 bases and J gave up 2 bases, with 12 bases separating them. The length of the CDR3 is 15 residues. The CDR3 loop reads CASSLAAGAPYEQYF. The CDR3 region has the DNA TGTGCCAGCAGCTTGGCGGCGGGGGCCCCCTACGAGCAGTACTTC.

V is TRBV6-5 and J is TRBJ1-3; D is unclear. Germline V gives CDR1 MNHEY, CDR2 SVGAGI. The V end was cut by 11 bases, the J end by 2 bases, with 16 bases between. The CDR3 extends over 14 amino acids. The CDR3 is CAGCSYSPGNTIYF. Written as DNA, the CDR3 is TGTGCCGGGTGCTCCTATAGCCCTGGAAACACCATATATTTT.

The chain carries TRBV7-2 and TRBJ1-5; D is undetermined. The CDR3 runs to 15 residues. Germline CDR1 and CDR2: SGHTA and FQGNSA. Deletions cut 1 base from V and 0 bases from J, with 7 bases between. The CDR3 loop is CASSLGWASNQPQHF. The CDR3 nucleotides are TGTGCCAGCAGCTTAGGCTGGGCTAGCAATCAGCCCCAGCATTTT.

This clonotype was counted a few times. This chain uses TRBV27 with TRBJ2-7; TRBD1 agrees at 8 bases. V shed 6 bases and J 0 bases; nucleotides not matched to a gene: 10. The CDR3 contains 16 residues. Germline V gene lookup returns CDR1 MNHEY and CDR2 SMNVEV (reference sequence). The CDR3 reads CASRPPGTGHSYEQYF. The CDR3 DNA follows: TGTGCCAGCAGACCTCCGGGGACAGGCCACTCCTACGAGCAGTACTTC.

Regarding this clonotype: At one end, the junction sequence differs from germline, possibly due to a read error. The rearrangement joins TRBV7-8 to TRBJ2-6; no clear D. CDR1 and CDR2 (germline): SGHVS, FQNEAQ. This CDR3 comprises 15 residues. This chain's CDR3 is CASSPRRIGPNVLTF. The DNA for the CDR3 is TGTGCCAGCAGCCCCCGACGGATTGGGCCCAACGTCCTGACTTTC.

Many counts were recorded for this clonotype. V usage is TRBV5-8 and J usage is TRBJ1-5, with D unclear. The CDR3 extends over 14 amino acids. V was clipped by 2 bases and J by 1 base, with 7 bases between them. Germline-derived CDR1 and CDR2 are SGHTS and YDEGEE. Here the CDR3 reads CASSFHNSNQPQHF. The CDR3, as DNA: TGTGCCAGCAGCTTCCATAACAGCAATCAGCCCCAGCATTTT.

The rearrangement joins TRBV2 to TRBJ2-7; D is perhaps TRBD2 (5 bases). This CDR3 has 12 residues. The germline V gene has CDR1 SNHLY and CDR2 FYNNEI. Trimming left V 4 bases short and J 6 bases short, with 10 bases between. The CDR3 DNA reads TGTGCCAGCAGTGCTCGGACTCCCGAGCAGTACTTC. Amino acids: CASSARTPEQYF.

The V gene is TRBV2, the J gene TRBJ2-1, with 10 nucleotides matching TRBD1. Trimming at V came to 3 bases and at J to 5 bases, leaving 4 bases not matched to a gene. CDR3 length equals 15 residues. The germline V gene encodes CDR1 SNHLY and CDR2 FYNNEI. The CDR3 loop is CASSDGQGVDNEQFF. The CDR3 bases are TGTGCCAGCAGTGATGGACAGGGGGTTGACAATGAGCAGTTCTTC.

CDR3 coding DNA: TGTGCCAGCAGCCCAACTAAGGGGAGACATGGAGATGGCTACACCTTC. It translates to CASSPTKGRHGDGYTF. The chain couples TRBV11-2 to TRBJ1-2, with TRBD1 as a possible D gene (5 bases). The germline V and J ends were trimmed by 5 bases and 6 bases, with 22 bases remaining between them. This CDR3 has 16 residues. Looked up from germline, CDR1 is SGHAT and CDR2 is FQNNGV.

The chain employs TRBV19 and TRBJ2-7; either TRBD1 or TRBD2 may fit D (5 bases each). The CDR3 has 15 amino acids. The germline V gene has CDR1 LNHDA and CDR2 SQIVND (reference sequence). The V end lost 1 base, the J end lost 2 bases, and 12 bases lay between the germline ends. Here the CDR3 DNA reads TGTGCCAGTAGTATAGGTTCGGGACGGGCCTACGAGCAGTACTTC. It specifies CASSIGSGRAYEQYF.

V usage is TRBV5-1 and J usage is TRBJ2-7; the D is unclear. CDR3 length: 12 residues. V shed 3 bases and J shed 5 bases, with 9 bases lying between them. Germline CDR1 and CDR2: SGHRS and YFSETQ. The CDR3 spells CASSSDTHEQYF. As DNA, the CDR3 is TGCGCCAGCAGCTCCGATACCCACGAGCAGTACTTC.

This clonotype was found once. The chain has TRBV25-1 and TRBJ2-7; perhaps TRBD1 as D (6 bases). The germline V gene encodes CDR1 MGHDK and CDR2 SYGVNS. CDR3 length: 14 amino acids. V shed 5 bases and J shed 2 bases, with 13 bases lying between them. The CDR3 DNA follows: TGTGCCAGCAGTCCGGCGGACAGCCCCTACGAGCAGTACTTC. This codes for CASSPADSPYEQYF.

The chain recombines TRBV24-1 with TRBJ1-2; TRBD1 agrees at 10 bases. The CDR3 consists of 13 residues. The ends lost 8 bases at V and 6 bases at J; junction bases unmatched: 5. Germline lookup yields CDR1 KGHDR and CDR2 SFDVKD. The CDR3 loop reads CATNPGQGNGYTF. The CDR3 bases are TGTGCCACCAACCCGGGACAGGGGAATGGCTACACCTTC.

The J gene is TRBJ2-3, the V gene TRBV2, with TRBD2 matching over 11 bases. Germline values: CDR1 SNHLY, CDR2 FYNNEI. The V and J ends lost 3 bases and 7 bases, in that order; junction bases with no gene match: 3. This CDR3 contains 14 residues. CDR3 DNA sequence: TGTGCCAGCAGTGAGGGACTAGCGGCGCATACGCAGTATTTT. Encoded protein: CASSEGLAAHTQYF.

The CDR3 spells CAISPVGSGIQETQYF. In DNA, the CDR3 is TGTGCCATCAGCCCCGTTGGTAGCGGGATTCAGGAGACCCAGTACTTC. The rearrangement uses TRBV10-3 and TRBJ2-5; TRBD2 matches at 8 bases. Germline V CDR1 and CDR2: ENHRY, SYGVKD. V shed 6 bases and J 5 bases; nucleotides not matched to a gene: 14. The CDR3 runs 16 residues.

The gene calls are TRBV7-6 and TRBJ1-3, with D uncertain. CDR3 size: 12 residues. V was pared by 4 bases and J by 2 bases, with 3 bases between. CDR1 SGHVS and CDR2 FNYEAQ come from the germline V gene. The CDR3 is CASSSTGNTIYF. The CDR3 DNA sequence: TGTGCCAGCAGCTCGACTGGAAACACCATATATTTT.